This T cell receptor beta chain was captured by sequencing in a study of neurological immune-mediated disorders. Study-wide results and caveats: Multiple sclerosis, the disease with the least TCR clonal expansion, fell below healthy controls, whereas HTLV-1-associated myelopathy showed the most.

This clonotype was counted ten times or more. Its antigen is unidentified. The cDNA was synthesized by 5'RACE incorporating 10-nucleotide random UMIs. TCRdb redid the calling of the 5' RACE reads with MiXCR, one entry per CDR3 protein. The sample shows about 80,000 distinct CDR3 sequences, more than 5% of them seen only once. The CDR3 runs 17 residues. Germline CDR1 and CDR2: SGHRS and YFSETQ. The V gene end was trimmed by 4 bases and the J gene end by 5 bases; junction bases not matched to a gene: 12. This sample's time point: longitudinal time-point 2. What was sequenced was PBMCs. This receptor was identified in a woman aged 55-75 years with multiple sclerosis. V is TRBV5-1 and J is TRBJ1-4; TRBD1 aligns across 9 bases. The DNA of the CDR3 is TGCGCCAGCAGCCCTGGGACAGGGTCGTTGCTAAATGAAAAACTGTTTTTT. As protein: CASSPGTGSLLNEKLFF.